The rows below give T cell receptor beta chains drawn from one sample of a study of shared clonotypes between healthy human individuals. Libraries were prepared by immunoSEQ multiplex PCR; TCRdb keeps only in-frame clonotypes and omits some of them. The sample records 550,000 to 850,000 clones, just under 75% being singletons. Sequenced sample: memory CD4+ T cells sorted from blood. The receptors were sampled from a woman under 40 in good health. Both conserved end residues are part of each CDR3. The order of the fields is CDR3 DNA, CDR3 protein, clone size, CDR3 length, V gene, D gene, J gene. The D gene is left open where the match is weak. Clone size appears in some rows only: once, few, many, or a class for an expanded clone.

cdr3_nt: TGTGCCAGCTCACCAAGACGGCAGAAGCAAGAAGGAGATGAGCAGTTCTTC
cdr3_aa: CASSPRRQKQEGDEQFF
clone_size: NA
cdr3_length: 17
v_call: TRBV18
d_call: NA
j_call: TRBJ2-1

cdr3_nt: TGTGCCAGCAGTTTGGGTTTGACTGAAGCTTTCTTT
cdr3_aa: CASSLGLTEAFF
clone_size: NA
cdr3_length: 12
v_call: TRBV2
d_call: NA
j_call: TRBJ1-1

cdr3_nt: TGTGCCAGCAGGGAACGACAGGGGGTTAGCAATCAGCCCCAGCATTTT
cdr3_aa: CASRERQGVSNQPQHF
clone_size: once
cdr3_length: 16
v_call: TRBV27
d_call: TRBD1
j_call: TRBJ1-5

cdr3_nt: TGTGCCATCAGTGAGTTCGAGACAGACAATCAGCCCCAGCATTTT
cdr3_aa: CAISEFETDNQPQHF
clone_size: NA
cdr3_length: 15
v_call: TRBV10-3
d_call: NA
j_call: TRBJ1-5

cdr3_nt: TGTGCCAGCAGTACCGGGACAGGGGGCGGTGGCTACACCTTC
cdr3_aa: CASSTGTGGGGYTF
clone_size: NA
cdr3_length: 14
v_call: TRBV2
d_call: TRBD1
j_call: TRBJ1-2

cdr3_nt: TGTGCCAGCAGCGGGACAGGCACAGATACGCAGTATTTT
cdr3_aa: CASSGTGTDTQYF
clone_size: NA
cdr3_length: 13
v_call: TRBV6-4
d_call: TRBD1
j_call: TRBJ2-3

cdr3_nt: TGTGCCAGCAGTTACTCGAAACGGGACACTGAAGCTTTCTTT
cdr3_aa: CASSYSKRDTEAFF
clone_size: NA
cdr3_length: 14
v_call: TRBV6-6
d_call: NA
j_call: TRBJ1-1

cdr3_nt: TGTGCCACCAGCCGAAGGGACAGGGCTCAGCCCCAGCATTTT
cdr3_aa: CATSRRDRAQPQHF
clone_size: few
cdr3_length: 14
v_call: TRBV15
d_call: TRBD1
j_call: TRBJ1-5

cdr3_nt: TGTGCCAGCAGCCGCGAGGGCTACAACTATGGCTACACCTTC
cdr3_aa: CASSREGYNYGYTF
clone_size: NA
cdr3_length: 14
v_call: TRBV5-6
d_call: NA
j_call: TRBJ1-2

cdr3_nt: TGTGCCAGCAGTGGAGAGGGACTAGCGGGAGTACAGCAGTACTTC
cdr3_aa: CASSGEGLAGVQQYF
clone_size: NA
cdr3_length: 15
v_call: TRBV6-1
d_call: TRBD2
j_call: TRBJ2-5

cdr3_nt: TGCGCCAGCAGCCAAGGGACAGGGGGGACGGGAGAGCAGTACTTC
cdr3_aa: CASSQGTGGTGEQYF
clone_size: NA
cdr3_length: 15
v_call: TRBV7-2
d_call: TRBD1
j_call: TRBJ2-5

cdr3_nt: TGTGCCAGCAGCCAACACGCCAATAAGGGGAAGACCCAGTACTTC
cdr3_aa: CASSQHANKGKTQYF
clone_size: NA
cdr3_length: 15
v_call: TRBV4-2
d_call: NA
j_call: TRBJ2-5

cdr3_nt: TGTGCCAGCACCAGAAGTGGGGGGACTGAAGCTTTCTTT
cdr3_aa: CASTRSGGTEAFF
clone_size: NA
cdr3_length: 13
v_call: TRBV6-6
d_call: NA
j_call: TRBJ1-1

cdr3_nt: TGTGCCAGCAGTTACTCGTCCCAGGGGGCCGGCGGTAGGGCTTTCTTT
cdr3_aa: CASSYSSQGAGGRAFF
clone_size: few
cdr3_length: 16
v_call: TRBV6-6
d_call: TRBD1
j_call: TRBJ1-1

cdr3_nt: TGTGCCAGCAGCCACTGGGACTTCCCAGGGCAACTGTTTTTT
cdr3_aa: CASSHWDFPGQLFF
clone_size: NA
cdr3_length: 14
v_call: TRBV5-4
d_call: NA
j_call: TRBJ1-4

cdr3_nt: TGTGCCAGCGATAGACAGGGTTTAAACTATGGCTACACCTTC
cdr3_aa: CASDRQGLNYGYTF
clone_size: NA
cdr3_length: 14
v_call: TRBV7-2
d_call: TRBD1
j_call: TRBJ1-2

cdr3_nt: TGTGCCAGCAGGTCAGGGGGCATGAACACTGAAGCTTTCTTT
cdr3_aa: CASRSGGMNTEAFF
clone_size: NA
cdr3_length: 14
v_call: TRBV6-5
d_call: TRBD1
j_call: TRBJ1-1

cdr3_nt: TGTGCCAGTAGAGGAGCGAACACTGAAGCTTTCTTT
cdr3_aa: CASRGANTEAFF
clone_size: NA
cdr3_length: 12
v_call: TRBV19
d_call: NA
j_call: TRBJ1-1

cdr3_nt: TGCGCCAGCAGTACACTAGCGGGCTACGAGCAGTACTTC
cdr3_aa: CASSTLAGYEQYF
clone_size: NA
cdr3_length: 13
v_call: TRBV10-2
d_call: TRBD2
j_call: TRBJ2-7

cdr3_nt: TGTGCCAGCTCCCCGGGACAAACCTACGAGCAGTACTTC
cdr3_aa: CASSPGQTYEQYF
clone_size: few
cdr3_length: 13
v_call: TRBV18
d_call: NA
j_call: TRBJ2-7

cdr3_nt: TGTGCCAGCAGCTTGGGTCAAGGGGGTAGGGAAGACGAAAAACTGTTTTTT
cdr3_aa: CASSLGQGGREDEKLFF
clone_size: NA
cdr3_length: 17
v_call: TRBV5-4
d_call: NA
j_call: TRBJ1-4

cdr3_nt: TGCGCCAGCAGCGGTAGCACAGATACGCAGTATTTT
cdr3_aa: CASSGSTDTQYF
clone_size: NA
cdr3_length: 12
v_call: TRBV5-1
d_call: NA
j_call: TRBJ2-3

cdr3_nt: TGTGCCAGCAGTGAGGGAGACACAACGTACGAGCAGTACTTC
cdr3_aa: CASSEGDTTYEQYF
clone_size: few
cdr3_length: 14
v_call: TRBV6-6
d_call: NA
j_call: TRBJ2-7

cdr3_nt: TGCGCGAGCAGACAGGGTGGGAGCACTGAAGCTTTCTTT
cdr3_aa: CASRQGGSTEAFF
clone_size: NA
cdr3_length: 13
v_call: TRBV5-1
d_call: TRBD1
j_call: TRBJ1-1

cdr3_nt: TGTGCCAGCAATGACGGGAGAGGGTACAATGAGCAGTTCTTC
cdr3_aa: CASNDGRGYNEQFF
clone_size: NA
cdr3_length: 14
v_call: TRBV11-1
d_call: NA
j_call: TRBJ2-1

cdr3_nt: TGCACCAGCAGCGGGGGGACAGGGTCCTACGAGCAGTACTTC
cdr3_aa: CTSSGGTGSYEQYF
clone_size: NA
cdr3_length: 14
v_call: TRBV1
d_call: NA
j_call: TRBJ2-7

cdr3_nt: TGTGCCAGCAGTCGTAGCGGCAATCAGCCCCAGCATTTT
cdr3_aa: CASSRSGNQPQHF
clone_size: NA
cdr3_length: 13
v_call: TRBV2
d_call: NA
j_call: TRBJ1-5

cdr3_nt: TGTGCCAGCAGAAGGACTAATTTGGAGCAGTACTTC
cdr3_aa: CASRRTNLEQYF
clone_size: NA
cdr3_length: 12
v_call: TRBV2
d_call: NA
j_call: TRBJ2-7

cdr3_nt: TGTGCCAGTAGTATCCGTGGGACAGGGGACACTGAAGCTTTCTTT
cdr3_aa: CASSIRGTGDTEAFF
clone_size: NA
cdr3_length: 15
v_call: TRBV19
d_call: TRBD1
j_call: TRBJ1-1

cdr3_nt: TGTGCCAGCAGTTTAGTACTGAACACCGGGGAGCTGTTTTTT
cdr3_aa: CASSLVLNTGELFF
clone_size: NA
cdr3_length: 14
v_call: TRBV28
d_call: NA
j_call: TRBJ2-2

cdr3_nt: TGTGCCAGCTCACCATGGGAGGGGGCGGGCACTGAAGCTTTCTTT
cdr3_aa: CASSPWEGAGTEAFF
clone_size: NA
cdr3_length: 15
v_call: TRBV18
d_call: TRBD1
j_call: TRBJ1-1

cdr3_nt: TGTGCCAGCAGTTCGGAGGACTGGGGAACGAACACTGAAGCTTTCTTT
cdr3_aa: CASSSEDWGTNTEAFF
clone_size: NA
cdr3_length: 16
v_call: TRBV28
d_call: NA
j_call: TRBJ1-1

cdr3_nt: TGTGCCAGCAGCCACAATGTAGGACATAATTCACCCCTCCACTTT
cdr3_aa: CASSHNVGHNSPLHF
clone_size: NA
cdr3_length: 15
v_call: TRBV7-2
d_call: NA
j_call: TRBJ1-6

cdr3_nt: TGTGCCAGCAGGGGGATCAATTCACCCCTCCACTTT
cdr3_aa: CASRGINSPLHF
clone_size: NA
cdr3_length: 12
v_call: TRBV2
d_call: NA
j_call: TRBJ1-6

cdr3_nt: TGTGCCTGGAGTGTACAAGGGGATTCGCCCCAGCATTTT
cdr3_aa: CAWSVQGDSPQHF
clone_size: NA
cdr3_length: 13
v_call: TRBV30
d_call: NA
j_call: TRBJ1-5

cdr3_nt: TGTGCCAGCAGCCTCAATAGCGGACTCACAGATACGCAGTATTTT
cdr3_aa: CASSLNSGLTDTQYF
clone_size: once
cdr3_length: 15
v_call: TRBV11-2
d_call: NA
j_call: TRBJ2-3

cdr3_nt: TGTGCCAGCAGCTTAGTCGGGACTTCCGAACTCACAGATACGCAGTATTTT
cdr3_aa: CASSLVGTSELTDTQYF
clone_size: NA
cdr3_length: 17
v_call: TRBV7-8
d_call: NA
j_call: TRBJ2-3

cdr3_nt: TGCGCCAGCAGCTTGGACCCGGCGGTCGCAGATACGCAGTATTTT
cdr3_aa: CASSLDPAVADTQYF
clone_size: NA
cdr3_length: 15
v_call: TRBV5-1
d_call: NA
j_call: TRBJ2-3

cdr3_nt: TGTGCCAGCAGTGTACCGGGACAGAAAAACATTCAGTACTTC
cdr3_aa: CASSVPGQKNIQYF
clone_size: few
cdr3_length: 14
v_call: TRBV28
d_call: TRBD1
j_call: TRBJ2-4

cdr3_nt: TGTGCCAGCAGTGGGGCCCTAGGGGCAGGGGGCACAGATACGCAGTATTTT
cdr3_aa: CASSGALGAGGTDTQYF
clone_size: NA
cdr3_length: 17
v_call: TRBV28
d_call: NA
j_call: TRBJ2-3

cdr3_nt: TGCGCCAGCAGCCAAGAGCTACCGACGACTGAAGCTTTCTTT
cdr3_aa: CASSQELPTTEAFF
clone_size: NA
cdr3_length: 14
v_call: TRBV4-1
d_call: NA
j_call: TRBJ1-1

cdr3_nt: TGTGCCAGCAGCCTCGGGGGCAGGGATGAAGCTTTCTTT
cdr3_aa: CASSLGGRDEAFF
clone_size: NA
cdr3_length: 13
v_call: TRBV11-3
d_call: NA
j_call: TRBJ1-1

cdr3_nt: TGCGCCAGCAGCCTCACTTGGACAGGGGCCTACGAGCAGTACTTC
cdr3_aa: CASSLTWTGAYEQYF
clone_size: NA
cdr3_length: 15
v_call: TRBV4-1
d_call: TRBD1
j_call: TRBJ2-7

cdr3_nt: TGTGCCAGCAGCTTAGAACTAGAACGGGTCAATGAGCAGTTCTTC
cdr3_aa: CASSLELERVNEQFF
clone_size: NA
cdr3_length: 15
v_call: TRBV11-2
d_call: NA
j_call: TRBJ2-1

cdr3_nt: TGTGCCAGCAGAAGAGGGGGCGCAAACTACGAGCAGTACTTC
cdr3_aa: CASRRGGANYEQYF
clone_size: NA
cdr3_length: 14
v_call: TRBV28
d_call: TRBD1
j_call: TRBJ2-7

cdr3_nt: TGCGCCAGCAGCCAAGAAAGCTCAGCACTTTACTACGAGCAGTACTTC
cdr3_aa: CASSQESSALYYEQYF
clone_size: NA
cdr3_length: 16
v_call: TRBV4-1
d_call: NA
j_call: TRBJ2-7

cdr3_nt: TGTGCCAGCAGTCTAGAAAGCGGGAGCTCCTACAATGAGCAGTTCTTC
cdr3_aa: CASSLESGSSYNEQFF
clone_size: NA
cdr3_length: 16
v_call: TRBV28
d_call: TRBD2
j_call: TRBJ2-1

cdr3_nt: TGTGCCAGCTCACTAGGACTAGCCGCAACGAACACCGGGGAGCTGTTTTTT
cdr3_aa: CASSLGLAATNTGELFF
clone_size: many
cdr3_length: 17
v_call: TRBV18
d_call: TRBD2
j_call: TRBJ2-2

cdr3_nt: TGCGCCAGCAGCCGGAGTCCAGGGGGGACTGAAGCTTTCTTT
cdr3_aa: CASSRSPGGTEAFF
clone_size: NA
cdr3_length: 14
v_call: TRBV4-1
d_call: TRBD1
j_call: TRBJ1-1

cdr3_nt: TGTGCCAGCAGTTTCTACAGGGGGCGATCCACCGGGGAGCTGTTTTTT
cdr3_aa: CASSFYRGRSTGELFF
clone_size: NA
cdr3_length: 16
v_call: TRBV27
d_call: TRBD1
j_call: TRBJ2-2

cdr3_nt: TGTGCCACCGGGAAGGGGGCTAGCGGGGGGAGCTCCTACGAGCAGTACTTC
cdr3_aa: CATGKGASGGSSYEQYF
clone_size: NA
cdr3_length: 17
v_call: TRBV10-3
d_call: TRBD2
j_call: TRBJ2-7